The 21 T cell receptor beta chains below were found in one sample sequenced in a study of Ad26.COV2.S vaccination and SARS-CoV-2 variants. Measured with immunoSEQ multiplex PCR; TCRdb has only the in-frame clones, and not every one. Among a few hundred thousand clones listed, less than 95% were seen once. Treatment here: roughly 19 received Ad26.COV2.S at low or high dose, single or two shots; about 5 received placebo; per-sample allocation not given. Specimen acquisition occurred on day 63 following the initial vaccine or placebo injection. The sequencing here drew on peripheral blood, taken in a trial of Ad26.COV2.S vaccine versus placebo. The receptors stem from a person aged 18 to 59 who received the Ad26.COV2.S COVID-19 vaccine or a placebo.

This clone appeared once. This sequence joins TRBV6-1 and TRBJ2-7; no reliable D call. The V end lost 3 bases, the J end lost 3 bases, and 9 bases lay between the germline ends. The germline V gene encodes CDR1 MNHNS and CDR2 SASEGT. The CDR3 is 13 residues long. CDR3 loop: CASSDGGIYEQYF. The CDR3 nucleotides are TGTGCCAGCAGTGATGGTGGGATCTACGAGCAGTACTTC.

The chain uses TRBV27 and TRBJ2-7; 7 positions agree with TRBD2. J was trimmed by 6 bases and V by 8 bases; bases with no gene match: 1. Germline lookup yields CDR1 MNHEY and CDR2 SMNVEV (reference sequence). The CDR3 consists of 10 residues. CDR3 in amino acids: CASGRVEQYF. CDR3 nucleotides: TGTGCCAGCGGGAGGGTCGAGCAGTACTTC.

V and J are TRBV7-9 and TRBJ2-5; 8 nucleotides agree with TRBD1. Germline CDR1 is SEHNR and CDR2 is FQNEAQ (reference sequence). The CDR3 runs to 19 residues. After removal of 4 bases from V and 1 base from J, the junction contained 17 bases not matched to a gene. The CDR3 DNA follows: TGTGCCAGCAGCTCAGACCAATCGGTACAGGGGGACCCCCAAGAGACCCAGTACTTC. It is translated as CASSSDQSVQGDPQETQYF.

The V and J genes are TRBV7-2 and TRBJ1-3; D unclear. V gave up 5 bases and J gave up 0 bases, with 8 bases separating them. Germline V gene data show CDR1 as SGHTA and CDR2 as FQGNSA. This CDR3 has 14 residues. CDR3 nucleotide sequence: TGTGCCAGCAGCATACAGAGCTCTGGAAACACCATATATTTT. Protein: CASSIQSSGNTIYF.

This chain uses TRBV2 with TRBJ1-1; D gene ambiguous. Germline V gene sequence: CDR1 SNHLY, CDR2 FYNNEI. Trimming removed 4 bases at V and 3 bases at J, with 12 bases between. CDR3 length: 14 residues. The CDR3 here is CASSGSRADTEAFF. In DNA form, the CDR3 reads TGTGCCAGCAGTGGGAGCCGGGCCGACACTGAAGCTTTCTTT.

The chain employs TRBV28 and TRBJ2-1, with D possibly being TRBD2 (6 bases). Trimming shortened V by 7 bases and J by 1 base, and 11 bases separated the two germline ends. The CDR3 consists of 14 residues. Germline CDR1 is MDHEN and CDR2 is SYDVKM. This CDR3 is CASIRDLSYNEQFF. The DNA for the CDR3 is TGTGCCAGCATCCGGGACTTGTCCTACAATGAGCAGTTCTTC.

The chain recombines TRBV29-1 with TRBJ2-6; the D gene is possibly TRBD1 (5 bases). There are 15 residues in the CDR3. Germline V lookup: CDR1 SQVTM, CDR2 ANQGSEA. V gave up 1 base and J gave up 0 bases, with 7 bases separating them. CDR3 sequence reads: CSVEARGSGANVLTF. CDR3 DNA sequence: TGCAGCGTTGAAGCTAGGGGCTCTGGGGCCAACGTCCTGACTTTC.

This chain uses TRBV20-1 with TRBJ2-3, with a weak D call TRBD2 (6 bases). CDR1 and CDR2 from the germline V gene are DFQATT and SNEGSKA (reference sequence). CDR3 length equals 14 residues. The V and J ends lost 3 bases and 4 bases respectively, with 14 bases between them. DNA of the CDR3: TGCAGTGCTAGTTACCGGGAGCTGCCAGATACGCAGTATTTT. Encoded protein: CSASYRELPDTQYF.

This sequence joins TRBV5-6 and TRBJ2-3, with D possibly being TRBD1 (5 bases). In germline, CDR1 is SGHDT, CDR2 YYEEEE. With 1 base removed from V and 6 bases from J, the gap between germline ends came to 15 bases. There are 15 residues in the CDR3. DNA for the CDR3: TGTGCCAGCAGCTTGATCGGTCAGGGTGCCGATACGCAGTATTTT. Its translation is CASSLIGQGADTQYF. Full variable domain (remainder filled in from reference TRBV5-6 and TRBJ2-3): DAGVTQSPTHLIKTRGQQVTLRCSPKSGHDTVSWYQQALGQGPQFIFQYYEEEERQRGNFPDRFSGHQFPNYSSELNVNALLLGDSALYLCASSLIGQGADTQYFGPGTRLTVL.

This chain uses TRBV6-1 with TRBJ2-3, with D hard to call. V lost 2 bases, J lost 6 bases, and 3 bases lay in between. Germline CDR1 and CDR2: MNHNS and SASEGT. The CDR3 extends over 11 amino acids. CDR3 amino acids: CASSERDTQYF. CDR3 sequence (DNA): TGTGCCAGCAGTGAAAGGGATACGCAGTATTTT.

The chain carries TRBV10-3 and TRBJ1-2; the match to TRBD1 covers 8 bases. Trimming took 2 bases from V and 0 from J; bases not matched to a gene: 5. Germline CDR1 reads ENHRY; CDR2 reads SYGVKD. This CDR3 spans 16 amino acids. CDR3 nucleotide sequence: TGTGCCATCAGTGAGAGAGGACAGGGACCTAACTATGGCTACACCTTC. Its translation: CAISERGQGPNYGYTF.

The chain joins TRBV27 to TRBJ2-7; D gene unclear. Trimming pared 0 bases from V and 6 bases from J, leaving 21 bases between. CDR1 MNHEY and CDR2 SMNVEV come from the germline V gene (reference sequence). CDR3 length: 17 amino acids. This CDR3 reads CASSLSRPRPDRGEQYF. The CDR3 DNA reads TGTGCCAGCAGTTTATCGAGGCCGAGACCGGATCGAGGCGAGCAGTACTTC.

The chain has TRBV30 and TRBJ1-1; possibly TRBD1 for D (5 bases). The CDR3 runs 13 residues. CDR1 is GTSNPN, CDR2 SVGIG, per germline (reference sequence). V was clipped by 1 base and J by 4 bases, with 10 bases between them. CDR3 sequence reads: CAWSAGLVTEAFF. The CDR3 DNA is TGTGCCTGGAGTGCAGGGTTAGTCACTGAAGCTTTCTTT.

Here the CDR3 DNA reads TGTGCCACCCAGACTAGCGGGAGTTACAATGAGCAGTTCTTC. Translating it yields CATQTSGSYNEQFF. The chain is built from TRBV10-3 and TRBJ2-1, with 12 nucleotides matching TRBD2. With 10 bases clipped from V and 4 bases from J, the junction kept 5 bases outside the gene matches. The germline V gene encodes CDR1 ENHRY and CDR2 SYGVKD. There are 14 residues in the CDR3.

This clone was observed a single time. The V call is TRBV7-9, the J call TRBJ2-7; 9 bases align to TRBD1. CDR3 size: 15 residues. The junction had 7 bases not matched to a gene; V was cut back by 4 bases and J by 3 bases. The germline V gene has CDR1 SEHNR and CDR2 FQNEAQ (reference sequence). In DNA, the CDR3 is TGTGCCAGCAGCTCGCCCGGACAGGGGAACTACGAGCAGTACTTC. This gives the protein CASSSPGQGNYEQYF.

The chain uses TRBV12-3 or TRBV12-4 and TRBJ1-5; unclear D gene. V shed 6 bases and J shed 6 bases, with 9 bases lying between them. This CDR3 spans 12 amino acids. The CDR3 sequence: CASSWAFQPQHF. In DNA, the CDR3 is TGTGCCAGCAGCTGGGCTTTTCAGCCCCAGCATTTT.

As regards this clone: A read error may account for a junction end that differs from germline. The chain joins TRBV4-3 to TRBJ1-2, with D unclear. Germline V gene data show CDR1 as LGHNA and CDR2 as YSLEER. CDR3 size: 16 residues. The chain's CDR3 is CTSSQGIIHPNYGYTF. For the CDR3, the DNA is TGCACCAGCAGCCAAGGGATAATTCACCCTAACTATGGCTACACCTTC.

This chain joins TRBV5-6 and TRBJ2-7; D gene unclear. The CDR3 is made up of 14 amino acids. Trimming took off 0 bases at V and 3 bases at J, with 10 bases between the two ends. Germline V gene data show CDR1 as SGHDT and CDR2 as YYEEEE. CDR3: CASSLGAVHYEQYF. The CDR3 DNA reads as TGTGCCAGCAGCTTGGGGGCGGTTCACTACGAGCAGTACTTC.

CDR3 DNA sequence: TGTGCCAGCAGCTTGCTTGACAAGTCCTACAATGAGCAGTTCTTC. Its protein is CASSLLDKSYNEQFF. The chain employs TRBV5-6 and TRBJ2-1; D gene unclear. Germline values: CDR1 SGHDT, CDR2 YYEEEE. The CDR3 runs 15 residues. V was clipped by 1 base and J by 1 base, with 9 bases between them.

This rearrangement joins TRBV6-5 to TRBJ2-5; 7 nucleotides align to TRBD2. CDR3 length: 14 residues. The ends lost 5 bases at V and 4 bases at J; junction bases unmatched: 7. Germline assignment: CDR1 MNHEY and CDR2 SVGAGI. The CDR3 reads CASSSYGGRETQYF. Here the CDR3 DNA reads TGTGCCAGCAGTAGCTACGGGGGGAGAGAGACCCAGTACTTC.

The CDR3: CASSRRTHSQETQYF. The CDR3 DNA reads as TGTGCCAGCAGTAGGAGGACACATTCCCAAGAGACCCAGTACTTC. The chain links TRBV6-2 or TRBV6-3 to TRBJ2-5, with D perhaps being TRBD1 or TRBD2 (5 bases each). The V end was cut by 5 bases, the J end by 1 base, with 14 bases between. In germline, CDR1 is MNHEY, CDR2 SVGEGT. The CDR3 contains 15 residues.